This T cell receptor (beta chain) stems from a study of T cell changes during pregnancy in multiple sclerosis. CDR1 is MNHEY, CDR2 SMNVEV, per germline (reference sequence). The CDR3 extends over 16 amino acids. V shed 3 bases and J 0 bases; nucleotides not matched to a gene: 7. Profiled with immunoSEQ multiplex PCR; TCRdb holds only in-frame clones, not every one. The sample yields approximately 70,000 clones, approximately 90% seen once. This TCR was sampled from a female donor in good health, enrolled as a control in a pregnancy study. The sequenced sample was peripheral blood, obtained in the first trimester of pregnancy. The chain has TRBV27 and TRBJ2-7, with 8 positions matching TRBD1. CDR3 nucleotides: TGTGCCAGCAGTTTTGGGAGACAGGGGAGCTCCTACGAGCAGTACTTC. The encoded protein is CASSFGRQGSSYEQYF.